The 21 T cell receptor beta chains below come from one sample, sequenced in a study of cytomegalovirus exposure and HLA in healthy donors. PCR amplification relied on 60 Vbeta primers (plus 13 Jbeta primers). Data came from immunoSEQ multiplex PCR; TCRdb stores just in-frame clones and leaves some out. Here the sample spans 150,000 to 200,000 clones, 80% to 85% being singletons. The sample was PBMCs. These receptors were obtained from a boy aged 5-17 years in good health and CMV-seronegative.

This clone appeared once. CDR3: CASSLGLGLNSPLHF. As DNA, the CDR3 is TGTGCCAGCAGCTTAGGTCTGGGCTTGAATTCACCCCTCCACTTT. V gene TRBV7-8 combines with J gene TRBJ1-6; D is unclear. V lost 1 base to trimming and J lost 7 bases, with 11 bases between them. Germline V gives CDR1 SGHVS, CDR2 FQNEAQ. The CDR3 has 15 residues.

This clone turned up a few times. This chain connects TRBV6-5 to TRBJ1-1; D not resolved. The germline V gene has CDR1 MNHEY and CDR2 SVGAGI. This CDR3 comprises 13 residues. V lost 5 bases and J lost 7, with 14 bases in between. The CDR3 sequence is CASSRGRWYEAFF. CDR3 bases: TGTGCCAGCAGTCGTGGTAGATGGTATGAAGCTTTCTTT.

The rearrangement joins TRBV18 to TRBJ2-2; weak D call: TRBD2 (7 bases). Germline lookup yields CDR1 KGHSH and CDR2 LQKENI. The germline V and J ends were trimmed by 2 bases and 3 bases, with 16 bases remaining between them. The CDR3 runs to 17 residues. The CDR3, as DNA: TGTGCCAGCTCACCAGTTCCGGGGGGCGCCGACACCGGGGAGCTGTTTTTT. This sequence encodes CASSPVPGGADTGELFF.

The chain is built from TRBV7-9 and TRBJ2-3, with a weak D call TRBD2 (6 bases). The CDR3 has 15 amino acids. Per germline, CDR1 SEHNR and CDR2 FQNEAQ (reference sequence). V lost 5 bases, J lost 2 bases, and 14 bases lay in between. In nucleotides, the CDR3 is TGTGCCAGCAGCCATGGTGGGGGGAACACAGATACGCAGTATTTT. Its protein is CASSHGGGNTDTQYF. The entire variable domain, with the rest obtained from reference TRBV7-9 and TRBJ2-3, is as follows: DTGVSQNPRHKITKRGQNVTFRCDPISEHNRLYWYRQTLGQGPEFLTYFQNEAQLEKSRLLSDRFSAERPKGSFSTLEIQRTEQGDSAMYLCASSHGGGNTDTQYFGPGTRLTVL.

This chain links TRBV19 with TRBJ1-1; weak D call: TRBD1 (6 bases). The CDR3 totals 14 residues. Between the trimmed V and J ends, which lost 5 bases and 5 bases, there was a span of 15 bases. The germline gives CDR1 LNHDA, CDR2 SQIVND (reference sequence). CDR3 DNA: TGTGCCAGTAGTTTCGGGCGACAGGTGACTGAAGCTTTCTTT. It yields the protein CASSFGRQVTEAFF.

This clone was found once. This sequence joins TRBV27 and TRBJ1-6; 8 positions agree with TRBD1. With 3 bases clipped from V and 8 bases from J, the junction kept 6 bases outside the gene matches. CDR3 size: 15 residues. Germline-derived CDR1 and CDR2 are MNHEY and SMNVEV (reference sequence). This chain's CDR3 is CASSFWQGADSPLHF. CDR3 nucleotide sequence: TGTGCCAGCAGTTTTTGGCAGGGGGCTGATTCACCCCTCCACTTT.

This chain links TRBV5-6 with TRBJ1-1, with 7 bases aligning to TRBD1. Germline CDR1 SGHDT, CDR2 YYEEEE. The trim removed 2 bases at V and 1 base at J, leaving 5 bases unmatched. The CDR3 runs 15 residues. The CDR3 here is CASSLDYRGNTEAFF. The CDR3 DNA is TGTGCCAGCAGCTTAGACTACAGGGGGAACACTGAAGCTTTCTTT.

The V gene is TRBV5-1, the J gene TRBJ2-5; TRBD2 matches at 11 bases. CDR3 length: 16 amino acids. The junction had 7 bases not matched to a gene; V was cut back by 0 bases and J by 6 bases. Germline V gives CDR1 SGHRS, CDR2 YFSETQ. CDR3 nucleotide sequence: TGCGCCAGCAGCTTGGAACTAGCGGGAGTTCTGAAGACCCAGTACTTC. Amino acids: CASSLELAGVLKTQYF.

The CDR3: CASSQSTLSYEQYF. The CDR3 nucleotides read TGCGCCAGCAGCCAAAGCACCCTCTCCTACGAGCAGTACTTC. The J gene is TRBJ2-7, the V gene TRBV4-3; D unclear. Trimming shortened V by 2 bases and J by 0 bases, and 8 bases separated the two germline ends. This CDR3 spans 14 amino acids. Germline V CDR1 and CDR2: LGHNA, YSLEER.

This clone was seen only once. The gene calls are TRBV4-1 and TRBJ2-1, with TRBD2 matching over 8 bases. CDR3 length: 16 residues. The V gene end was trimmed by 0 bases and the J gene end by 5 bases; junction bases not matched to a gene: 6. Looked up from germline, CDR1 is MGHRA and CDR2 is YSYEKL. The CDR3 nucleotides are TGCGCCAGCAGCCAAGAAGGGACTAGTCTTCACAATGAGCAGTTCTTC. This encodes CASSQEGTSLHNEQFF.

CDR3 nucleotides: TGTGCCAGCAGCTTAGCGAGGCGGAGCTTCTCCTACGAGCAGTACTTC. Translating gives CASSLARRSFSYEQYF. The chain has TRBV7-2 and TRBJ2-7, with unresolved D. The CDR3 is made up of 16 amino acids. The germline CDR1 and CDR2 sequences are SGHTA and FQGNSA. The V gene lost 0 bases and the J gene lost 0 bases, with 12 bases spanning the gap.

The gene calls are TRBV19 and TRBJ2-3, with 8 bases aligning to TRBD1. The V gene end was trimmed by 3 bases and the J gene end by 0 bases; junction bases not matched to a gene: 5. Germline V CDR1 and CDR2: LNHDA, SQIVND (reference sequence). This CDR3 is built from 16 residues. Here the CDR3 reads CASSIQGALSTDTQYF. In DNA, the CDR3 is TGTGCCAGTAGTATCCAGGGGGCCTTGAGCACAGATACGCAGTATTTT.

The gene calls are TRBV5-5 and TRBJ1-1, with 8 positions matching TRBD1. The germline V gene encodes CDR1 SGHKS and CDR2 YYEKEE (reference sequence). The CDR3 extends over 15 amino acids. Trimming took 4 bases from V and 0 from J; bases not matched to a gene: 5. CDR3 in DNA: TGTGCCAGCAGCACCAGACAGGGGTTGAACACTGAAGCTTTCTTT. Translating gives CASSTRQGLNTEAFF. Together with reference TRBV5-5 and TRBJ1-1, the CDR3 gives the full variable domain: DAGVTQSPTHLIKTRGQQVTLRCSPISGHKSVSWYQQVLGQGPQFIFQYYEKEERGRGNFPDRFSARQFPNYSSELNVNALLLGDSALYLCASSTRQGLNTEAFFGQGTRLTVV.

V gene TRBV7-9 combines with J gene TRBJ2-3, with a possible D match to TRBD2 (6 bases). V lost 1 base and J 2 bases, leaving 10 bases between the germline ends. This CDR3 has 15 residues. Germline V gives CDR1 SEHNR, CDR2 FQNEAQ (reference sequence). The CDR3 DNA is TGTGCCAGCAGCTTAGAGGGACTCCCCACAGATACGCAGTATTTT. Protein sequence: CASSLEGLPTDTQYF. The entire variable domain, with the rest obtained from reference TRBV7-9 and TRBJ2-3, is as follows: DTGVSQNPRHKITKRGQNVTFRCDPISEHNRLYWYRQTLGQGPEFLTYFQNEAQLEKSRLLSDRFSAERPKGSFSTLEIQRTEQGDSAMYLCASSLEGLPTDTQYFGPGTRLTVL.

This rearrangement joins TRBV5-1 to TRBJ2-1, with D unresolved. Trimming stripped 0 bases from V and 6 bases from J, with 10 bases between. The length of the CDR3 is 14 residues. CDR1 is SGHRS and CDR2 is YFSETQ in the germline V gene. For the CDR3, the DNA is TGCGCCAGCAGCTTGGGGCCAACAGTCAATGAGCAGTTCTTC. Its translation is CASSLGPTVNEQFF. Filled out from reference TRBV5-1 and TRBJ2-1, the complete variable domain reads KAGVTQTPRYLIKTRGQQVTLSCSPISGHRSVSWYQQTPGQGLQFLFEYFSETQRNKGNFPGRFSGRQFSNSRSEMNVSTLELGDSALYLCASSLGPTVNEQFFGPGTRLTVL.

V gene TRBV12-5 combines with J gene TRBJ2-3; 9 bases map to TRBD2. The CDR3 runs 15 residues. From germline, CDR1 is LGHNT and CDR2 FRNRAP. The junction had 4 bases not matched to a gene; V was cut back by 6 bases and J by 0 bases. Here the CDR3 reads CASGSSGDSTDTQYF. In nucleotides, the CDR3 is TGTGCTAGTGGGTCTAGCGGGGATAGCACAGATACGCAGTATTTT.

V gene TRBV27 combines with J gene TRBJ1-2; 9 nucleotides agree with TRBD1. This CDR3 has 15 residues. The germline CDR1 and CDR2 sequences are MNHEY and SMNVEV (reference sequence). The junction had 6 bases not matched to a gene; V was cut back by 2 bases and J by 5 bases. The CDR3 nucleotides read TGTGCCAGCAGTTTAGGAGGGACAGGGTTATATGGCTACACCTTC. Amino acid sequence: CASSLGGTGLYGYTF.

The chain recombines TRBV18 with TRBJ1-2; D gene uncertain. The germline V gene encodes CDR1 KGHSH and CDR2 LQKENI. CDR3 length equals 13 residues. Trimming stripped 3 bases from V and 4 bases from J, with 9 bases between. This chain's CDR3 is CASSPRETYGYTF. Written as DNA, the CDR3 is TGTGCCAGCTCACCGCGAGAAACCTATGGCTACACCTTC. Combining the CDR3 with reference TRBV18 and TRBJ1-2 gives the whole variable domain NAGVMQNPRHLVRRRGQEARLRCSPMKGHSHVYWYRQLPEEGLKFMVYLQKENIIDESGMPKERFSAEFPKEGPSILRIQQVVRGDSAAYFCASSPRETYGYTFGSGTRLTVV.

This sequence joins TRBV7-6 and TRBJ2-1, with a possible D match to TRBD2 (5 bases). V was clipped by 0 bases and J by 3 bases, with 6 bases between them. The germline V gene has CDR1 SGHVS and CDR2 FNYEAQ. The CDR3 runs to 14 residues. The CDR3 nucleotides are TGTGCCAGCAGCTTAGCCGGGGACTACAATGAGCAGTTCTTC. Translation: CASSLAGDYNEQFF.

This clone was found once. J is TRBJ2-2 and V is TRBV25-1, with 9 bases identical to TRBD1. Losses at the gene ends were 6 bases for V and 7 bases for J; bases not matched to a gene: 6. Per germline, CDR1 MGHDK and CDR2 SYGVNS. This CDR3 region has 14 residues. The CDR3 nucleotides read TGTGCCAGCAGAAGACAGGGGGGAAACGGGGAGCTGTTTTTT. Translation gives CASRRQGGNGELFF.

The V gene is TRBV27, the J gene TRBJ2-4; D might be TRBD1 (6 bases). CDR1 is MNHEY and CDR2 is SMNVEV in the germline V gene (reference sequence). This CDR3 contains 15 residues. Deletions cut 5 bases from V and 1 base from J, with 12 bases between. CDR3 residues: CASSRSTGAKNIQYF. The CDR3 DNA sequence: TGTGCCAGCAGTAGGTCAACAGGGGCCAAAAACATTCAGTACTTC.